This TCR beta chain was captured by sequencing in a study of siplizumab effects on memory and regulatory T cells. Study conclusions and caveats: In controls, roughly 25% of mappable alloreactive CD4+ clones were Treg-derived on average, versus about 64% with siplizumab. Naive T cell populations appeared to exhibit greater diversity than memory cells and appeared to be major alloresponse contributors. Suppressive function of proliferating Tregs from siplizumab cultures was not confirmed.

Only in-frame clones appear in the TCRdb table, and some are missing; sequencing was by immunoSEQ multiplex PCR. The table lists some 100,000 clones, 80% to 95% of them singletons. This CDR3 has 14 residues. Germline V gives CDR1 SGHRS, CDR2 YFSETQ. Trimming stripped 1 base from V and 5 bases from J, with 9 bases between. Regarding this clone: What it binds is unknown.

This clonotype was sampled from a human donor in good health. The sample comprised non-Treg CD4+ T cells sorted from blood. The V and J genes are TRBV5-1 and TRBJ2-2; weak D call: TRBD2 (6 bases). Here the CDR3 reads CASSLSLATGELFF. CDR3 nucleotides: TGCGCCAGCAGCTTGTCACTAGCAACCGGGGAGCTGTTTTTT.